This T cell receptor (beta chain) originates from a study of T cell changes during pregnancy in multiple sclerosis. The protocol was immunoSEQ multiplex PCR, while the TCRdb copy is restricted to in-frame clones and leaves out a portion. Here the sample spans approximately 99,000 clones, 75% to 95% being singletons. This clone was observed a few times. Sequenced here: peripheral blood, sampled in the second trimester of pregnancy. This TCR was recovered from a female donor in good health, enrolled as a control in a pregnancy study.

The CDR3 DNA sequence: TGTGCCAGCAGTGAGACACCGCTGGCTTTCTTT. It translates to CASSETPLAFF. The gene calls are TRBV2 and TRBJ1-1; D remains ambiguous. V lost 3 bases, J lost 11 bases, and 10 bases lay in between. Germline V lookup: CDR1 SNHLY, CDR2 FYNNEI. This CDR3 is 11 amino acids long.